This entry is about one T cell receptor (beta chain). Its antigen is still unknown. These data are taken from a study of neoadjuvant anti-PD-1 for oral cavity cancer. Blood libraries mostly used around 0.45 ug genomic DNA, six replicates each. Some clones are missing from TCRdb's copy, which holds only in-frame ones; the method was immunoSEQ multiplex PCR. The data contain about 14,000 clones, less than 85% of them seen just once; the ten biggest clones take up less than 3%. V shed 5 bases and J shed 6 bases, with 10 bases lying between them. This CDR3 has 12 amino acids. Germline CDR1 is SEHNR and CDR2 is FQNEAQ (reference sequence). Study-wide points: Higher pretreatment Treg/Th17 ratios tracked higher pretreatment blood clonality.

The sequence derives from a person between 40 and 80 years old with oral cavity squamous cell carcinoma. The sequences come from PBMCs, collected before nivolumab (anti-PD-1) treatment. The gene calls are TRBV7-9 and TRBJ1-2; no clear D gene. CDR3 region: CASSLQSDGYTF. The CDR3 region has the DNA TGTGCCAGCAGCCTCCAGTCGGATGGCTACACCTTC.